Below, one T cell receptor beta chain is given with its context. The antigen remains unidentified. This CDR3 spans 15 amino acids. Looked up from germline, CDR1 is SNHLY and CDR2 is FYNNEI. V lost 6 bases, J lost 1 base, and 6 bases stayed unmatched. Profiled with immunoSEQ multiplex PCR; TCRdb holds only in-frame clones, not every one. The sample has 120,000 or so clones, 91% seen once; the top ten hold under 3.5%. This sample was taken from a study of T cell responses to AZD1222 COVID-19 vaccine. Study-level points and caveats: The study found Spike-specific TCR breadth and depth rose after two AZD1222 doses.

This TCR derives from an adult in good health. The chain has TRBV2 and TRBJ2-3, with TRBD2 matching 8 bases. This specimen was peripheral blood, taken on day 0 of AZD1222 vaccination. The CDR3 reads CASSKAGVGTDTQYF. Written as DNA, the CDR3 is TGTGCCAGCAGCAAAGCGGGAGTGGGCACAGATACGCAGTATTTT.